Sequencing of this T cell receptor beta chain was carried out in a study of blood T cell repertoires in COVID-19. Study-wide context: Researchers got acute and convalescent COVID-19 samples from the United States, Italy and Spain. PBMCs, B-cell-depleted T cells, or T cells provided the cDNA or gDNA that made up the material.

Germline lookup yields CDR1 MNHEY and CDR2 SVGAGI. The CDR3 length is 13 residues. Trimming took 6 bases from V and 10 from J, leaving 15 bases between them. Study processing details: Reference gene primer amplification in the assay estimated nucleated cell counts. Profiled with immunoSEQ multiplex PCR; TCRdb holds only in-frame clones, not every one. The DNA gave D and trimming, while V, J and clone size come from that table. The table includes 65,000 to 80,000 clones, 90% to 95% detected once. The sequenced sample consisted of peripheral blood. The chain uses TRBV6-5 and TRBJ1-4; D is ambiguous. The TCR originated in a human donor in a cohort sampled during active COVID-19. This CDR3 is CASSRAQRGKLFF. The CDR3 DNA is TGTGCCAGCAGCCGGGCACAGCGGGGAAAACTGTTTTTT.